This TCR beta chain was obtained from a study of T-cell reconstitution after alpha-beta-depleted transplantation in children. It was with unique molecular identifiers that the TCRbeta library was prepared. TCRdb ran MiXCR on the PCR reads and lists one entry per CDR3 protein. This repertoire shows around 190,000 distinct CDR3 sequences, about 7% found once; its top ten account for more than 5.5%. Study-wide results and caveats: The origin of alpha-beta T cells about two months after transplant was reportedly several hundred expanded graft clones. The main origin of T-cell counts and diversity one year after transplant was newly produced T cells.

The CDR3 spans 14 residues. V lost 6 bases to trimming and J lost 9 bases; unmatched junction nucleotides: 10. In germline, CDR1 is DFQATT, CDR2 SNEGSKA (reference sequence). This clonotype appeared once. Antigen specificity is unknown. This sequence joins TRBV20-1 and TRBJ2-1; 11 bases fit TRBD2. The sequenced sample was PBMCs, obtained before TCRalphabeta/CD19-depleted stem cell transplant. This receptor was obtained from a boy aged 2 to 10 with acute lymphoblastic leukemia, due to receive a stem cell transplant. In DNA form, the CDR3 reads TGCAGTGCGGTTAGCGGGGGGGCCTCGGGTGAGCAGTTCTTC. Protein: CSAVSGGASGEQFF.